Included here is one TCR beta chain sequence, with context. Sequencing relied on immunoSEQ assay v3.0, run at survey level. Assay: immunoSEQ multiplex PCR; the TCRdb copy retains only in-frame clones and omits some. The repertoire holds around 13,000 clones, with about 77% as singletons. This sample stems from a study of long-term antiretroviral therapy in people with HIV. This CDR3 contains 16 residues. The V gene end was trimmed by 3 bases and the J gene end by 8 bases; junction bases not matched to a gene: 12. Germline V gene sequence: CDR1 LNHDA, CDR2 SQIVND (reference sequence). V gene TRBV19 combines with J gene TRBJ1-2; 10 bases line up with TRBD1. This TCR was sampled from a middle-aged man with HIV. This specimen consisted of unsorted PBMCs, obtained 3.1 years after starting antiretroviral therapy. The CDR3 sequence: CASSINFRDRGGGYTF. CDR3 DNA: TGTGCCAGTAGTATCAATTTCCGGGACAGGGGAGGCGGCTACACCTTC.